This TCR beta chain was profiled in a study of T-cell memory formation after mild COVID-19. The wider study: The two donors had largely donor-specific TCR clusters.

This clonotype was observed a few times. TCRdb redid the calling of the 5' RACE reads with MiXCR, one entry per CDR3 protein. This table holds some 190,000 distinct CDR3 sequences, around 17% found once. The sequencing input was PBMCs or a T cell subset sorted from them (not recorded which). The sequence was obtained from an adult woman who had mild COVID-19 (a few samples of this study predate the infection). Cell type and time point are not known.

The CDR3 region is CASSFGSRGNQPQHF. The CDR3 region has the DNA TGTGCCAGCAGTTTTGGATCACGTGGCAATCAGCCCCAGCATTTT. The V gene is TRBV12-3 or TRBV12-4, the J gene TRBJ1-5; D gene uncertain. Trimming left V 3 bases short and J 2 bases short, with 11 bases between. The CDR3 runs to 15 residues.